Included here is one T cell receptor beta chain sequence, with context. The antigen is not known. TCRdb processed the RT-PCR reads anew with MiXCR; each CDR3 protein has one entry. The repertoire has approximately 530,000 distinct CDR3 sequences, approximately 7.2% of them found once; the top ten carry around 14%. Germline CDR1 reads SGHDT; CDR2 reads YYEEEE. The CDR3 is 13 residues long. Trimming took off 6 bases at V and 9 bases at J, with 19 bases between the two ends. This specimen belongs to a study of response to subunit inactivated influenza vaccine. Findings of the study overall: Few additional T cells are recruited per seasonal influenza vaccination, authors suggested.

The origin of this receptor is a man in his fifties or sixties who received an inactivated influenza vaccine. This specimen consisted of PBMCs from blood, obtained roughly 24 months after vaccination. This sequence joins TRBV5-6 and TRBJ2-7; D perhaps matches TRBD1 (6 bases). DNA of the CDR3: TGTGCCAGCACCAGACTCCAGGGGCGATCGCAGTACTTC. Translating it yields CASTRLQGRSQYF.